The 4 T cell receptor beta chains below come from one sample, sequenced in a study of T cell responses to AZD1222 COVID-19 vaccine (dated by TCRdb to the early 2020s). The library was made by the immunoSEQ multiplex PCR assay. TCRdb holds this immuneACCESS table with in-frame rearrangements only. Some clones are missing; in checked studies, unresolved V genes explain under half, and the rest has no known cause. The sample table contains approximately 100,000 clones; only one count was recorded for 90% of them. Jointly, the top ten make up approximately 5% of the sample. The time point label, read with the paper, signifies: about 28 days (+/-7) after the second vaccine dose. The specimen comprised peripheral blood, sampled 28 days after the second AZD1222 dose. These receptors were collected from an adult who received the AZD1222 COVID-19 vaccine.

J is TRBJ2-1 and V is TRBV4-3, with 7 bases that match TRBD2. From germline, CDR1 is LGHNA and CDR2 YSLEER. The CDR3 sequence is 15 residues long. Trimming cost V 2 bases and J 5 bases; bases outside gene matches: 6. Here the CDR3 DNA reads TGCGCCAGCAGCCAATCCGGGACTAAGAACAATGAGCAGTTCTTC. It is translated as CASSQSGTKNNEQFF.

This chain connects TRBV30 to TRBJ1-1, with 10 bases fitting TRBD1. The germline gives CDR1 GTSNPN, CDR2 SVGIG (reference sequence). Germline trimming cut 3 bases from V and 5 bases from J; bases unmatched to any gene: 6. The CDR3 loop spans 14 amino acids. In DNA form, the CDR3 reads TGTGCCTGGAGAGGGACAGGGGCCGGGACTGAAGCTTTCTTT. Its translation: CAWRGTGAGTEAFF. Combining the CDR3 with reference TRBV30 and TRBJ1-1 gives the whole variable domain SQTIHQWPATLVQPVGSPLSLECTVEGTSNPNLYWYRQAAGRGLQLLFYSVGIGQISSEVPQNLSASRPQDRQFILSSKKLLLSDSGFYLCAWRGTGAGTEAFFGQGTRLTVV.

The V gene is TRBV5-6, the J gene TRBJ2-1; maybe TRBD1 (5 bases). Trimming stripped 3 bases from V and 4 bases from J, with 14 bases between. Germline V gene data show CDR1 as SGHDT and CDR2 as YYEEEE. The CDR3 is made up of 15 amino acids. The CDR3 sequence: CASSWKGQTYNEQFF. The CDR3 DNA follows: TGTGCCAGCAGCTGGAAGGGGCAGACGTACAATGAGCAGTTCTTC. The entire variable domain, with the rest obtained from reference TRBV5-6 and TRBJ2-1, is as follows: DAGVTQSPTHLIKTRGQQVTLRCSPKSGHDTVSWYQQALGQGPQFIFQYYEEEERQRGNFPDRFSGHQFPNYSSELNVNALLLGDSALYLCASSWKGQTYNEQFFGPGTRLTVL.

V is TRBV7-8 and J is TRBJ1-5; 9 bases line up with TRBD1. Trimming removed 5 bases from V and 2 bases from J; junction bases left unmatched: 16. The CDR3 is 19 residues long. Looked up from germline, CDR1 is SGHVS and CDR2 is FQNEAQ. The CDR3 DNA reads TGTGCCAGCAGCGTTACCCCGGGACAGGGAACGGGCGGCAATCAGCCCCAGCATTTT. This gives the protein CASSVTPGQGTGGNQPQHF.